This TCR beta chain was found in a study of regulatory T cells in long-lasting Graves disease. General study findings and limits: Persistent Graves' patients showed a TCR diversity that was lower than that of newly diagnosed ones. More public clonotypes were shared by persistent patients (about 2,700) than by new patients (roughly 930).

CDR1 and CDR2 from the germline V gene are MDHEN and SYDVKM. Trimming took off 6 bases at V and 3 bases at J, with 30 bases between the two ends. CDR3 length: 19 residues. This clonotype has a count of ten or more. Its specificity is not known. Noted time point: persistent/refractory GD, antithyroid drugs over 5 years with positive TRAb. With RNA extracted from PBMCs as input, the TCR library was made. Graves' disease diagnosis followed American Thyroid Association guidelines. Library construction for TCR beta used iRepertoire HTBI primers and Arm-PCR of CDR3 regions. One entry per CDR3 protein results from TCRdb running MiXCR on the multiplex PCR reads. The sample lists a few hundred thousand distinct CDR3 sequences, roughly 24% occurring once.

This receptor was taken from a woman between 40 and 50 years old with Graves disease. The rearrangement uses TRBV28 and TRBJ2-7, with D tentatively TRBD1 (5 bases). Sequencing was performed on peripheral blood mononuclear cells (PBMCs), taken when the disease was refractory, from a patient treated with antithyroid drugs. This CDR3 reads CASSPYSETDHMNNYEQYF. The DNA of the CDR3 is TGTGCCAGCAGCCCGTATTCGGAGACAGACCACATGAACAACTACGAGCAGTACTTC.